One and the same sample provided the 13 T cell receptor beta chains below, sequenced in a study of type 1 regulatory T cells. Each CDR3 protein is one row after TCRdb ran MiXCR on the reads. Among 90,000 to 100,000 distinct CDR3 sequences listed, around 30% were seen once. Sample: CD4+ T cells, either the whole sample or a sorted fraction (not recorded which). Source of these receptors: a human donor in good health.

This clonotype was counted once. In DNA, the CDR3 is TGTGCCAGCAGCCCGACCCCTCTCTACAATGAGCAGTTCTTC. Its translation: CASSPTPLYNEQFF. The chain is built from TRBV9 and TRBJ2-1, with D unresolved. Trimming cost V 4 bases and J 3 bases, with 11 bases left between them. Germline V gene sequence: CDR1 SGDLS, CDR2 YYNGEE. This CDR3 contains 14 residues.

The chain carries TRBV5-1 and TRBJ1-2; D not certain. The germline V and J ends were trimmed by 5 bases and 3 bases, with 8 bases remaining between them. This CDR3 has 12 amino acids. Germline assignment: CDR1 SGHRS and CDR2 YFSETQ. CDR3 sequence: CASRLSDYGYTF. For the CDR3, the DNA is TGCGCCAGCAGGCTGAGCGACTATGGCTACACCTTC.

This clonotype has just one count. The J gene is TRBJ1-4, the V gene TRBV30; 8 bases agree with TRBD1. V gave up 1 base and J gave up 6 bases; unmatched junction bases: 7. This CDR3 is 15 amino acids long. Germline V gene lookup returns CDR1 GTSNPN and CDR2 SVGIG (reference sequence). The CDR3 coding sequence is TGTGCCTGGAGTGCCCGGACAGGGTGGGATGAAAAACTGTTTTTT. This gives the protein CAWSARTGWDEKLFF.

The rearrangement joins TRBV7-9 to TRBJ2-2, with 7 bases that match TRBD1. The germline V gene encodes CDR1 SEHNR and CDR2 FQNEAQ (reference sequence). The CDR3 covers 15 residues. V gave up 5 bases and J gave up 3 bases; unmatched junction bases: 6. CDR3 bases: TGTGCCAGCAGCATCGACAGGGTGGACACCGGGGAGCTGTTTTTT. Its translation: CASSIDRVDTGELFF.

The rearrangement links TRBV19 to TRBJ2-6, with unresolved D. Germline-derived CDR1 and CDR2 are LNHDA and SQIVND (reference sequence). V lost 0 bases and J 4 bases, leaving 1 base between the germline ends. The CDR3 contains 13 residues. CDR3 amino acids: CASSIDGANVLTF. In DNA, the CDR3 is TGTGCCAGTAGTATAGACGGGGCCAACGTCCTGACTTTC.

There are a few counts of this clonotype. V usage is TRBV11-2 and J usage is TRBJ2-7, with 8 nucleotides matching TRBD1. This CDR3 is built from 13 residues. Germline trimming cut 7 bases from V and 3 bases from J; bases unmatched to any gene: 5. The germline gives CDR1 SGHAT, CDR2 FQNNGV. CDR3: CASNDRGGYEQYF. As DNA, the CDR3 is TGTGCCAGCAACGACAGGGGTGGCTACGAGCAGTACTTC.

This clonotype was seen only a few times. This chain connects TRBV7-2 to TRBJ2-3; D gene ambiguous. This CDR3 contains 13 residues. Trimming shortened V by 4 bases and J by 2 bases, and 7 bases separated the two germline ends. Germline CDR1 SGHTA, CDR2 FQGNSA. The DNA for the CDR3 is TGTGCCAGCAGCTCTGCAGTCACAGATACGCAGTATTTT. Translation: CASSSAVTDTQYF.

The rearrangement links TRBV12-3 or TRBV12-4 to TRBJ1-3; 7 bases match TRBD1. Trimming at V came to 6 bases and at J to 3 bases, leaving 11 bases not matched to a gene. CDR3 length: 16 residues. In DNA form, the CDR3 reads TGTGCCAGCAGGCCCTATGGGACAGCGCATGGAAACACCATATATTTT. Protein sequence: CASRPYGTAHGNTIYF.

The genes are TRBV15 and TRBJ1-4; the D gene is possibly TRBD1 (5 bases). V dropped 3 bases and J dropped 8 bases, with 16 bases sitting between them. The germline V gene has CDR1 LNHNV and CDR2 YYDKDF (reference sequence). The CDR3 contains 15 residues. DNA for the CDR3: TGTGCCACCAGCAGTGGCCGGGACCTCAGAGAAAAACTGTTTTTT. Encoded protein: CATSSGRDLREKLFF.

This chain uses TRBV29-1 with TRBJ1-1; no clear D. The germline CDR1 and CDR2 sequences are SQVTM and ANQGSEA. The V end lost 4 bases, the J end lost 1 base, and 13 bases lay between the germline ends. The CDR3 covers 14 residues. This CDR3 reads CSVAPLGRNTEAFF. The CDR3 DNA sequence: TGCAGCGTTGCCCCCCTCGGGAGGAACACTGAAGCTTTCTTT.

This chain joins TRBV19 and TRBJ2-3; no clear D. Trimming took off 5 bases at V and 6 bases at J, with 6 bases between the two ends. The CDR3 is 11 amino acids. Germline CDR1 and CDR2: LNHDA and SQIVND (reference sequence). The chain's CDR3 is CASSEVDTQYF. DNA of the CDR3: TGTGCCAGTAGTGAGGTCGATACGCAGTATTTT.

This clonotype was seen a handful of times. CDR3 region: CASSQDFSGTSGTDTQYF. CDR3 nucleotide sequence: TGCGCCAGCAGCCAAGATTTCTCAGGGACTAGCGGCACAGATACGCAGTATTTT. The V and J genes are TRBV4-3 and TRBJ2-3; 10 nucleotides agree with TRBD2. J lost 1 base, V lost 0 bases, and 7 bases had no gene match. Germline CDR1 LGHNA, CDR2 YSLEER. The CDR3 totals 18 residues.

The chain recombines TRBV20-1 with TRBJ2-1, with 8 bases that match TRBD2. The germline V gene encodes CDR1 DFQATT and CDR2 SNEGSKA (reference sequence). V lost 5 bases and J lost 0; bases outside the gene matches: 6. The CDR3 is 15 residues long. CDR3 loop: CSAHPGTSSYNEQFF. The CDR3, as DNA: TGCAGTGCTCATCCGGGGACTAGCTCCTACAATGAGCAGTTCTTC.